This T cell receptor gamma chain was documented in a study of Vδ1+ human thymocytes. Study observations and caveats: Highly polyclonal TRG and TRD repertoires with Gaussian CDR3 length distributions appeared in thymus.

RNA was extracted from the cells and then reverse transcribed. CDR3 amplicons came from multiplex PCR with pooled V-gene forward and constant-region reverse primers. TCRdb reprocessed the multiplex PCR reads through CATT. The table records about 36,000 gamma-chain clones, 20% to 25% of them present only once. The CDR3 length is 14 residues. Germline lookup yields CDR1 GITISATS and CDR2 ISYDGTV (reference sequence). Losses at the gene ends were 2 bases for V and 4 bases for J; bases not matched to a gene: 8. Points on this clone: Its antigen is not known.

The V gene is TRGV9, the J gene TRGJ1 or TRGJ2. Material for sequencing was Vdelta1+ gamma-delta thymocytes from the thymus. Subset specified: FACS-sorted CD3+ TCRalphabeta- TCRVdelta1+ TCRVdelta2- thymocytes. The TCR was taken from a girl less than two years old who had congenital heart surgery. CDR3 sequence (DNA): TGTGCCTTGTGGGAGGGAATCGCATATTATAAGAAACTCTTT. Its translation: CALWEGIAYYKKLF.